This TCR beta chain comes out of a study of cytomegalovirus exposure and HLA in healthy donors. This clone showed up just a few times. PCR primers comprised 60 Vbeta and 13 Jbeta primers. Sequencing used immunoSEQ multiplex PCR; TCRdb keeps in-frame clones, though not all of them. The sample holds some 130,000 clones, 60% to 85% seen once. Sequenced sample: PBMCs. The origin of this receptor is a woman aged 40-49 years in good health and CMV-seronegative.

CDR3: CASSILGQGVTEAFF. The CDR3, as DNA: TGTGCCAGTTCGATTCTAGGACAGGGGGTGACTGAAGCTTTCTTT. The V gene is TRBV19, the J gene TRBJ1-1; 10 nucleotides align to TRBD1. V dropped 8 bases and J dropped 5; count of bases not matched to a gene: 11. CDR1 and CDR2 (germline): LNHDA, SQIVND (reference sequence). The CDR3 covers 15 residues.